The present T cell receptor beta chain was sequenced within a study of identical twins. Overall study results and limits: Weaker excess twin sharing was seen among beta out-of-frame sequences.

This clonotype was observed many times. Its antigen is not identified. TCRdb re-called the 5' RACE reads through MiXCR, storing one row per CDR3 protein. Of hundreds of thousands of distinct CDR3 sequences listed, around 7.4% are singletons. CDR3 length: 17 residues. V was pared by 2 bases and J by 4 bases, with 18 bases between. Germline V CDR1 and CDR2: MGHRA, YSYEKL. The same sample was also studied in work on yellow fever vaccine responses in identical twins.

The sequenced sample was PBMCs. The origin of this receptor is a woman aged 18 to 35 in good health. The chain recombines TRBV4-1 with TRBJ2-4; possible D gene TRBD2, 6 bases. This CDR3 reads CASSQHTGGVTKNIQYF. The CDR3 DNA reads TGCGCCAGCAGCCAACATACTGGAGGGGTTACGAAAAACATTCAGTACTTC.